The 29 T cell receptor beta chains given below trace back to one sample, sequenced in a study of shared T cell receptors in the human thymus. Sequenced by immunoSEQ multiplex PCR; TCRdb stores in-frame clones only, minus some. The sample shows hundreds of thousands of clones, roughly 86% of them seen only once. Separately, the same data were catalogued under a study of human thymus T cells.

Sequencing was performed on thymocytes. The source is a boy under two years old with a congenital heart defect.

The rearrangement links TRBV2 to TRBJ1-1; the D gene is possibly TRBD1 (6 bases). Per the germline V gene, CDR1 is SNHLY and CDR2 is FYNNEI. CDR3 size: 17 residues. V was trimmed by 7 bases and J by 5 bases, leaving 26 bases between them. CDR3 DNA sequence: TGTGCCAGCATCTACAGGGTTTCTGGTTATAGATGGACTGAAGCTTTCTTT. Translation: CASIYRVSGYRWTEAFF.

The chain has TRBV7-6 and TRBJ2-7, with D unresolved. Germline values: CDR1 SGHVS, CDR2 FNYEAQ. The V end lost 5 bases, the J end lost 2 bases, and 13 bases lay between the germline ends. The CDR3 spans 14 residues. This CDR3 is CASSPLNIPYEQYF. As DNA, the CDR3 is TGTGCCAGCAGCCCATTGAACATTCCCTACGAGCAGTACTTC.

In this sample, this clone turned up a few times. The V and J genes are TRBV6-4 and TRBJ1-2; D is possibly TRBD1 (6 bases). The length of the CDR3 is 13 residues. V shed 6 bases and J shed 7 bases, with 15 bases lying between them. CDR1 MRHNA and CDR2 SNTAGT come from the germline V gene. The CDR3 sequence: CASSPDRTGGYTF. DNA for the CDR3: TGTGCCAGCAGCCCCGACAGGACCGGTGGCTACACCTTC.

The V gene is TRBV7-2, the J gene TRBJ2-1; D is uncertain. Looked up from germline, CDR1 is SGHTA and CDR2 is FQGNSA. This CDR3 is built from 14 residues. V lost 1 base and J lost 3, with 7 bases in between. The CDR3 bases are TGTGCCAGCAGCTTAGTCTTCGGCTACAATGAGCAGTTCTTC. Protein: CASSLVFGYNEQFF.

In DNA form, the CDR3 reads TGTGCCAGCAGTTTTTCAGGGGGCGGACAGCCCCAGCATTTT. It translates to CASSFSGGGQPQHF. V is TRBV27 and J is TRBJ1-5; TRBD1 matches at 8 bases. Per germline, CDR1 MNHEY and CDR2 SMNVEV (reference sequence). Germline trimming cut 3 bases from V and 7 bases from J; bases unmatched to any gene: 5. The CDR3 totals 14 residues.

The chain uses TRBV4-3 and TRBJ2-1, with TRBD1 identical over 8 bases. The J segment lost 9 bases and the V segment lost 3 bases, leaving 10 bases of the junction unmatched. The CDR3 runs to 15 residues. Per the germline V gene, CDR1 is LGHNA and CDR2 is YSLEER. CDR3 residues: CASSQEHSGGGEQFF. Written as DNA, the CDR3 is TGCGCCAGCAGCCAGGAGCATTCAGGGGGCGGTGAGCAGTTCTTC.

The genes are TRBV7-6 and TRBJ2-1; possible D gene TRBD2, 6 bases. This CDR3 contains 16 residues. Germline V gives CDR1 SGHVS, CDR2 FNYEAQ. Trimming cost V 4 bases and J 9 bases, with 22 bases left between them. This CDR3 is CASSSFGGRLTSEQFF. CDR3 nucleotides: TGTGCCAGCAGCTCCTTTGGAGGGAGGCTGACCAGTGAGCAGTTCTTC.

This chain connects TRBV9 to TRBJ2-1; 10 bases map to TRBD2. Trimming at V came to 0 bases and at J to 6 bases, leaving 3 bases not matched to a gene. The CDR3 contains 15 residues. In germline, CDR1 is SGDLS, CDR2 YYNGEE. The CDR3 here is CASSVESGGGNEQFF. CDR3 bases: TGTGCCAGCAGCGTAGAGAGCGGGGGGGGCAATGAGCAGTTCTTC.

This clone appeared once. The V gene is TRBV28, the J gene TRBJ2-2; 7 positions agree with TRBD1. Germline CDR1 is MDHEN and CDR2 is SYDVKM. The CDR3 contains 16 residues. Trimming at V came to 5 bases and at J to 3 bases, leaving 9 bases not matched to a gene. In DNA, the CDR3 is TGTGCCAGCAGTCCAGACAGGGTTGTCTACACCGGGGAGCTGTTTTTT. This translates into CASSPDRVVYTGELFF.

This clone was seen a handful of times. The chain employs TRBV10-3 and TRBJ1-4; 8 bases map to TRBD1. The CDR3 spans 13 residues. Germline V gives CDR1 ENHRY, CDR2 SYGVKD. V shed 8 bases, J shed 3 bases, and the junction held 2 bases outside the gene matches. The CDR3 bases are TGTGCCATCTCGGACAGGGCTAATGAAAAACTGTTTTTT. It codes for CAISDRANEKLFF.

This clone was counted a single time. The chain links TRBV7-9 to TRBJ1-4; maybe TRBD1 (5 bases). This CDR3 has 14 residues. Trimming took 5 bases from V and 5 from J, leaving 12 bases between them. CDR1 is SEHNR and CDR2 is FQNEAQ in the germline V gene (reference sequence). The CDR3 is CASSPGGSNEKLFF. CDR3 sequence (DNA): TGTGCCAGCAGCCCCGGGGGGAGCAATGAAAAACTGTTTTTT.

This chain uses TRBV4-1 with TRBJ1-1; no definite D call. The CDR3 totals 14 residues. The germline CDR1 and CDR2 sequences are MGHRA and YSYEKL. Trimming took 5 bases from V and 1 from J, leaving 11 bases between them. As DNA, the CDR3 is TGCGCCAGCAGCGGGTCGGAGACGAACACTGAAGCTTTCTTT. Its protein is CASSGSETNTEAFF.

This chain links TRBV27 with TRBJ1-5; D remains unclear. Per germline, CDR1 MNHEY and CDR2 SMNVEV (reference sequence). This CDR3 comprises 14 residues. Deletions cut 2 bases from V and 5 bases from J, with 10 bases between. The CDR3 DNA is TGTGCCAGCAGTTTAGTAGCCAGCCATCAGCCCCAGCATTTT. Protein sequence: CASSLVASHQPQHF.

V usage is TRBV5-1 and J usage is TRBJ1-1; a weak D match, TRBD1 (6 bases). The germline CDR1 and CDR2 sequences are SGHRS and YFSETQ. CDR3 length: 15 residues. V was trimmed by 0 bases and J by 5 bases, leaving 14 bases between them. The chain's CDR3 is CASSLAGGAITEAFF. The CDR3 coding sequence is TGCGCCAGCAGCTTGGCGGGGGGCGCGATAACTGAAGCTTTCTTT. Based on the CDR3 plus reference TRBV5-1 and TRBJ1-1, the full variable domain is KAGVTQTPRYLIKTRGQQVTLSCSPISGHRSVSWYQQTPGQGLQFLFEYFSETQRNKGNFPGRFSGRQFSNSRSEMNVSTLELGDSALYLCASSLAGGAITEAFFGQGTRLTVV.

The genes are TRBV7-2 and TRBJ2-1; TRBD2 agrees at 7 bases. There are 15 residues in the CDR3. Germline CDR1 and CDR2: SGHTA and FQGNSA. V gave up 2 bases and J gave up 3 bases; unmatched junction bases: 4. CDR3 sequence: CASSLIREDYNEQFF. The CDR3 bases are TGTGCCAGCAGCTTAATACGGGAGGACTACAATGAGCAGTTCTTC.

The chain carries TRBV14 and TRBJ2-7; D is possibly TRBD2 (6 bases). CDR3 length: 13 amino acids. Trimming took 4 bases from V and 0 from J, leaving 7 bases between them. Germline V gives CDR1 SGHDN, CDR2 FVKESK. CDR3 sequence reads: CASSLTSSYEQYF. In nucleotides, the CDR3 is TGTGCCAGCAGCCTGACTAGCTCCTACGAGCAGTACTTC.

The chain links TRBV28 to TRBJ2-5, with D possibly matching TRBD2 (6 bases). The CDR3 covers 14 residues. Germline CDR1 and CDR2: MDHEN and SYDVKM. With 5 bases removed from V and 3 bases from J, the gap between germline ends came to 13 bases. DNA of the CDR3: TGTGCCAGCAGTCCGTATCGGGGGAAAGAGACCCAGTACTTC. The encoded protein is CASSPYRGKETQYF.

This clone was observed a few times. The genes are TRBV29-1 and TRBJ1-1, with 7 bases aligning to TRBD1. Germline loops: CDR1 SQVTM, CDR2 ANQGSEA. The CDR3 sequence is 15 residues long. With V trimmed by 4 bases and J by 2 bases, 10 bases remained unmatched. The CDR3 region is CSVVVWDRKNTEAFF. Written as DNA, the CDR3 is TGCAGCGTTGTGGTTTGGGACAGAAAAAACACTGAAGCTTTCTTT.

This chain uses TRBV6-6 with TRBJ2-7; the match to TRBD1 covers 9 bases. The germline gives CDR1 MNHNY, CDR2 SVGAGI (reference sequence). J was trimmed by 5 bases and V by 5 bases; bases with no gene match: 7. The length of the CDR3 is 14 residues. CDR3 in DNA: TGTGCCAGCAGTCCCCGGGACAGGGCACACGAGCAGTACTTC. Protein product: CASSPRDRAHEQYF.

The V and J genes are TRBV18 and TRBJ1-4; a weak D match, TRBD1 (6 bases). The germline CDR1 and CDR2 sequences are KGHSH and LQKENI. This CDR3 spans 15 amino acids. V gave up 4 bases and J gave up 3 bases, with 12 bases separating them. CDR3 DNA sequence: TGTGCCAGCTCACAGGGGGATGAAGCTAATGAAAAACTGTTTTTT. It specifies CASSQGDEANEKLFF.

CDR3 nucleotide sequence: TGTGCCAGCAGCCCCCGGGAAGGGGACTTCATGAACACTGAAGCTTTCTTT. This codes for CASSPREGDFMNTEAFF. The V gene is TRBV28, the J gene TRBJ1-1, with D tentatively TRBD1 (5 bases). Trimming shortened V by 6 bases and J by 0 bases, and 20 bases separated the two germline ends. CDR1 and CDR2 (germline): MDHEN, SYDVKM. CDR3 length: 17 amino acids.

In nucleotides, the CDR3 is TGTGCCAGCAGTTTACAACCTCGACAGGGCGATAATCAGCCCCAGCATTTT. Its translation is CASSLQPRQGDNQPQHF. This chain links TRBV28 with TRBJ1-5; 7 nucleotides line up with TRBD1. CDR3 length: 17 amino acids. The V segment lost 2 bases and the J segment 4 bases; nucleotides outside the gene matches: 11. Germline V gene sequence: CDR1 MDHEN, CDR2 SYDVKM. Using reference TRBV28 and TRBJ1-5 for the parts outside the CDR3, the full variable domain is DVKVTQSSRYLVKRTGEKVFLECVQDMDHENMFWYRQDPGLGLRLIYFSYDVKMKEKGDIPEGYSVSREKKERFSLILESASTNQTSMYLCASSLQPRQGDNQPQHFGDGTRLSIL.

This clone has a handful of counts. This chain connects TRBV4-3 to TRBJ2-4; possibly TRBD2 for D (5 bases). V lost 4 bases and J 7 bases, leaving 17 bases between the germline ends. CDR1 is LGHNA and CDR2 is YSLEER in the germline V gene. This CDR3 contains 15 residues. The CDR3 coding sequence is TGCGCCAGCAGCCGTGACTACTCACCGGGTAACATTCAGTACTTC. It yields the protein CASSRDYSPGNIQYF.

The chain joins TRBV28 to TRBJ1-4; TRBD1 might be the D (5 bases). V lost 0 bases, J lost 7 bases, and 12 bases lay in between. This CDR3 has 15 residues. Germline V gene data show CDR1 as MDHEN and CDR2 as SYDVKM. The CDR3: CASSLWSGGREKLFF. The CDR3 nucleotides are TGTGCCAGCAGTTTATGGTCCGGGGGACGTGAAAAACTGTTTTTT.

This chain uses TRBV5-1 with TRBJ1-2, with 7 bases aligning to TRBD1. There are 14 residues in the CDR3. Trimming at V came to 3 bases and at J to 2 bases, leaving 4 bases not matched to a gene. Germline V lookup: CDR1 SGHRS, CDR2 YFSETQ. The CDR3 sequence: CASSSQTGNYGYTF. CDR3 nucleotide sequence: TGCGCCAGCAGCTCACAGACAGGGAACTATGGCTACACCTTC.

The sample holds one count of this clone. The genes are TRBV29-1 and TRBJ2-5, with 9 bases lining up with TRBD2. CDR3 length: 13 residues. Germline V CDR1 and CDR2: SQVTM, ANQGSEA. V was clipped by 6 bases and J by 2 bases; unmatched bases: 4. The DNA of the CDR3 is TGCAGCGTCGAGACTAGCGGTCAAGAGACCCAGTACTTC. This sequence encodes CSVETSGQETQYF.

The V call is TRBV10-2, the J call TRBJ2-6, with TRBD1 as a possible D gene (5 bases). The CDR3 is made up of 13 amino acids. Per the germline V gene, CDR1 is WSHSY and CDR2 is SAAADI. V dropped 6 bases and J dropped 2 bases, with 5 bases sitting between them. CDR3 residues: CASSRAGANVLTF. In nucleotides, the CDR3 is TGCGCCAGCAGCAGGGCTGGGGCCAACGTCCTGACTTTC.

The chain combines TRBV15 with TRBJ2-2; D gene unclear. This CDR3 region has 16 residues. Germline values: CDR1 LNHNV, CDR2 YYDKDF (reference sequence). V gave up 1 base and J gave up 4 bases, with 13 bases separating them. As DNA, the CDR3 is TGTGCCACCAGCAGAGTGAGAGGTCTTAGCACCGGGGAGCTGTTTTTT. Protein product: CATSRVRGLSTGELFF.

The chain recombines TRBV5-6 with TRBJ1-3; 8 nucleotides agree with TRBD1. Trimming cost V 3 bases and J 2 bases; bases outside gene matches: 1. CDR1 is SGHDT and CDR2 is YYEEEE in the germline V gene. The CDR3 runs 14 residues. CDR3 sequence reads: CASSWGQAGNTIYF. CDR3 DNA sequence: TGTGCCAGCAGCTGGGGACAGGCTGGAAACACCATATATTTT.